What follows describes a single T cell receptor (beta chain). Germline V CDR1 and CDR2: SGHKS, YYEKEE (reference sequence). V was clipped by 1 base and J by 1 base, with 9 bases between them. The CDR3 is made up of 15 amino acids. In the authors' methods: Estimation of nucleated cell counts was performed using reference gene primer amplification. Using immunoSEQ multiplex PCR, the repertoire was profiled, and TCRdb retains in-frame clones only, with some absent. D and trimming were read from the DNA, whereas the V and J calls and clone size are those reported in that table. Of approximately 200,000 clones listed, 80% to 85% are singletons. The data are from a study of blood T cell repertoires in COVID-19.

The sequenced material came from peripheral blood. The sequence derives from a young woman who had recovered from COVID-19. V gene TRBV5-5 combines with J gene TRBJ1-5, with a possible D match to TRBD1 (6 bases). Here the CDR3 reads CASSLTGMSNQPQHF. CDR3 DNA: TGTGCCAGCAGCTTGACAGGGATGAGCAATCAGCCCCAGCATTTT.